Following are 19 T cell receptor beta chains from one sample sequenced in a study of T-cell memory formation after mild COVID-19 (dated by TCRdb to 2020 to 2022). Library generation was performed with 5' RACE. TCRdb names Illumina NovaSeq 6000 as the instrument used. TCRdb reprocessed the public reads (quality trimming at Q25 with fastp, clone calling with MiXCR) and kept in-frame beta chains. Every CDR3 protein is listed once, alongside the most common genes and DNA of its rows. This sample comprises 34,000 or so distinct CDR3 sequences, around 7.7% of them detected only once. 29% of the sample is held by the ten biggest clonotypes. The sample comprised PBMCs or a T cell subset sorted from them (not recorded which). These receptors were obtained from a man aged 18 to 30 who had mild COVID-19 (a few samples of this study predate the infection). The sample titles of this study are shuffled in the database, so cell type and time point are left out; the donor was told from shared clones.

The sample holds many counts of this clonotype. Relative to the germline gene, one junction end is altered; a read error may explain this. The chain links TRBV7-7 to TRBJ2-5; D might be TRBD2 (6 bases). The CDR3 has 15 residues. From germline, CDR1 is SSHAT and CDR2 FNYEAQ (reference sequence). The CDR3 spells CASSPTSPGSETQYF. DNA for the CDR3: TGTGCTAGCAGCCCGACTAGTCCGGGGTCAGAGACCCAGTACTTC. Based on the CDR3 plus reference TRBV7-7 and TRBJ2-5, the full variable domain is GAGVSQSPRYKVTKRGQDVTLRCDPISSHATLYWYQQALGQGPEFLTYFNYEAQPDKSGLPSDRFSAERPEGSISTLTIQRTEQRDSAMYRCASSPTSPGSETQYFGPGTRLLVL.

This clonotype showed up many times. The chain joins TRBV7-2 to TRBJ2-3, with D hard to call. Germline V CDR1 and CDR2: SGHTA, FQGNSA. There are 13 residues in the CDR3. Trimming left V 5 bases short and J 2 bases short, with 8 bases between. This chain's CDR3 is CASSPYTTDTQYF. The CDR3 bases are TGTGCCAGCAGCCCCTACACCACAGATACGCAGTATTTT. The entire variable domain, with the rest obtained from reference TRBV7-2 and TRBJ2-3, is as follows: GAGVSQSPSNKVTEKGKDVELRCDPISGHTALYWYRQSLGQGLEFLIYFQGNSAPDKSGLPSDRFSAERTGGSVSTLTIQRTQQEDSAVYLCASSPYTTDTQYFGPGTRLTVL.

This clonotype was detected many times. V gene TRBV2 combines with J gene TRBJ2-5; 7 bases align to TRBD1. J gave up 4 bases and V 8 bases, and 4 bases lay outside the gene matches. Germline loops: CDR1 SNHLY, CDR2 FYNNEI. The CDR3 covers 12 residues. The CDR3 nucleotides read TGTGCCAGCTACAACAGGGGAGAGACCCAGTACTTC. Translation gives CASYNRGETQYF.

This clonotype was counted many times. The chain has TRBV12-3 or TRBV12-4 and TRBJ2-1, with 9 bases that match TRBD2. The CDR3 is made up of 14 amino acids. Trimming removed 6 bases from V and 11 bases from J; junction bases left unmatched: 11. In DNA form, the CDR3 reads TGTGCCAGCAGGGCTCTAGCGGGGCGGGCGCAGCAGTTCTTC. This encodes CASRALAGRAQQFF.

This clonotype has only a few counts. The chain links TRBV6-5 to TRBJ2-2, with D perhaps matching TRBD2 (6 bases). This CDR3 is built from 14 residues. CDR1 is MNHEY, CDR2 SVGAGI, per germline. The V end was cut by 6 bases, the J end by 4 bases, with 12 bases between. The CDR3, as DNA: TGTGCCAGCAGGACCGTGGGGGGCACCGGGGAGCTGTTTTTT. Its translation: CASRTVGGTGELFF.

The chain recombines TRBV5-4 with TRBJ2-5; TRBD1 matches at 10 bases. J lost 2 bases, V lost 5 bases, and 6 bases had no gene match. Germline lookup yields CDR1 SGHNT and CDR2 YYREEE (reference sequence). CDR3 size: 15 residues. The DNA of the CDR3 is TGTGCCAGCAGATCAAGGACAGGGGGGCAAGAGACCCAGTACTTC. Translating it yields CASRSRTGGQETQYF.

This clonotype showed up many times. The chain recombines TRBV4-3 with TRBJ2-1; no reliable D call. V lost 1 base, J lost 0 bases, and 7 bases lay in between. The CDR3 runs 15 residues. In germline, CDR1 is LGHNA, CDR2 YSLEER. CDR3 nucleotides: TGCGCCAGCAGCCAAGGAACGAGCTCCTACAATGAGCAGTTCTTC. It encodes CASSQGTSSYNEQFF.

The rearrangement links TRBV28 to TRBJ1-5, with TRBD1 matching over 8 bases. V was pared by 6 bases and J by 6 bases, with 10 bases of the junction left unmatched. This CDR3 comprises 15 residues. Germline V lookup: CDR1 MDHEN, CDR2 SYDVKM. Written as DNA, the CDR3 is TGTGCCAGCAGGGTCAGGACAGGGTTCATTCAGCCCCAGCATTTT. The encoded protein is CASRVRTGFIQPQHF.

This clonotype was seen many times. V gene TRBV6-5 combines with J gene TRBJ1-4, with D tentatively TRBD1 (6 bases). The CDR3 is made up of 15 amino acids. Germline CDR1 and CDR2: MNHEY and SVGAGI. The ends were cut back, 6 bases at V and 5 bases at J, with 16 bases in the middle. CDR3 nucleotide sequence: TGTGCCAGCAGCAGACAGGCGGACCAAAATGAAAAACTGTTTTTT. Amino acid sequence: CASSRQADQNEKLFF.

The J gene is TRBJ1-5, the V gene TRBV7-2, with D uncertain. Germline V gene sequence: CDR1 SGHTA, CDR2 FQGNSA. The CDR3 has 15 residues. The V gene lost 1 base and the J gene lost 1 base, with 8 bases spanning the gap. The CDR3 DNA sequence: TGTGCCAGCAGCTTAGTTGGCCAGAGCAATCAGCCCCAGCATTTT. Translation gives CASSLVGQSNQPQHF.

This sequence joins TRBV4-3 and TRBJ1-2; 8 nucleotides line up with TRBD1. Germline V gene sequence: CDR1 LGHNA, CDR2 YSLEER. V lost 0 bases and J lost 7; bases outside the gene matches: 7. This CDR3 has 15 amino acids. CDR3 protein: CASSQEQGVKGGYTF. CDR3 DNA sequence: TGCGCCAGCAGCCAAGAACAGGGGGTGAAAGGTGGCTACACCTTC.

The chain carries TRBV5-1 and TRBJ2-3; 9 bases agree with TRBD2. The CDR3 sequence is 17 residues long. After removal of 4 bases from V and 1 base from J, the junction contained 10 bases not matched to a gene. Germline assignment: CDR1 SGHRS and CDR2 YFSETQ. The CDR3, as DNA: TGCGCCAGCAGCGGAAGTCTAGCGGGGCCCCGCACAGATACGCAGTATTTT. It is translated as CASSGSLAGPRTDTQYF.

At least ten counts were recorded for this clonotype. The V call is TRBV18, the J call TRBJ2-1; the D call may be TRBD1 or TRBD2 (5 bases each). Germline CDR1 is KGHSH and CDR2 is LQKENI. Trimming pared 2 bases from V and 0 bases from J, leaving 5 bases between. CDR3 size: 14 residues. CDR3 amino acids: CASSPGGSYNEQFF. DNA for the CDR3: TGTGCCAGCTCACCAGGGGGCTCCTACAATGAGCAGTTCTTC.

This clonotype was counted ten times or more. V usage is TRBV7-2 and J usage is TRBJ1-1; unclear D gene. Germline V gene lookup returns CDR1 SGHTA and CDR2 FQGNSA. The CDR3 spans 14 residues. Trimming took off 0 bases at V and 4 bases at J, with 9 bases between the two ends. In DNA form, the CDR3 reads TGTGCCAGCAGCTTAGCCAACCCGGGCACTGAAGCTTTCTTT. Protein product: CASSLANPGTEAFF. Full variable domain (remainder filled in from reference TRBV7-2 and TRBJ1-1): GAGVSQSPSNKVTEKGKDVELRCDPISGHTALYWYRQSLGQGLEFLIYFQGNSAPDKSGLPSDRFSAERTGGSVSTLTIQRTQQEDSAVYLCASSLANPGTEAFFGQGTRLTVV.

V and J are TRBV29-1 and TRBJ1-2, with 8 bases fitting TRBD1. Germline lookup yields CDR1 SQVTM and CDR2 ANQGSEA. V dropped 7 bases and J dropped 8; count of bases not matched to a gene: 15. The CDR3 extends over 14 amino acids. The DNA of the CDR3 is TGCAGCGCGCAGAAGTCAGGGGGCAGAGTGGGCTACACCTTC. Its translation is CSAQKSGGRVGYTF. Based on the CDR3 plus reference TRBV29-1 and TRBJ1-2, the full variable domain is SAVISQKPSRDICQRGTSLTIQCQVDSQVTMMFWYRQQPGQSLTLIATANQGSEATYESGFVIDKFPISRPNLTFSTLTVSNMSPEDSSIYLCSAQKSGGRVGYTFGSGTRLTVV.

Turning to this clonotype: Sequence at one end of the junction differs from germline and may be a read error. The chain has TRBV7-7 and TRBJ2-3; no clear D. The CDR3 contains 13 residues. CDR1 and CDR2 (germline): SSHAT, FNYEAQ (reference sequence). CDR3 sequence: CASSLNPGDTQYF. CDR3 bases: TGTGCTAGCAGCTTAAACCCTGGAGATACGCAGTATTTT.

This clonotype has at least ten counts. CDR3 region: CSANNRDPHQPQHF. For the CDR3, the DNA is TGCAGTGCGAATAACCGGGACCCGCATCAGCCCCAGCATTTT. The rearrangement joins TRBV20-1 to TRBJ1-5, with D perhaps matching TRBD1 (5 bases). Deletions cut 6 bases from V and 5 bases from J, with 17 bases between. There are 14 residues in the CDR3. Per the germline V gene, CDR1 is DFQATT and CDR2 is SNEGSKA (reference sequence).

This clonotype came up many times. The V and J genes are TRBV20-1 and TRBJ2-5, with 10 nucleotides matching TRBD2. V lost 6 bases, J lost 4 bases, and 8 bases stayed unmatched. CDR3 length equals 14 residues. Germline V lookup: CDR1 DFQATT, CDR2 SNEGSKA (reference sequence). CDR3 sequence reads: CSAAIAGGLETQYF. CDR3 nucleotides: TGCAGTGCCGCCATAGCGGGGGGTTTAGAGACCCAGTACTTC.

This clonotype was seen ten or more times. The rearrangement uses TRBV6-5 and TRBJ2-5; TRBD2 matches 9 bases. V shed 4 bases and J 4 bases; nucleotides not matched to a gene: 4. The CDR3 is made up of 14 amino acids. In germline, CDR1 is MNHEY, CDR2 SVGAGI. The CDR3 DNA follows: TGTGCCAGCAGTTCCGCGGGAGGGGTAGAGACCCAGTACTTC. The encoded protein is CASSSAGGVETQYF.